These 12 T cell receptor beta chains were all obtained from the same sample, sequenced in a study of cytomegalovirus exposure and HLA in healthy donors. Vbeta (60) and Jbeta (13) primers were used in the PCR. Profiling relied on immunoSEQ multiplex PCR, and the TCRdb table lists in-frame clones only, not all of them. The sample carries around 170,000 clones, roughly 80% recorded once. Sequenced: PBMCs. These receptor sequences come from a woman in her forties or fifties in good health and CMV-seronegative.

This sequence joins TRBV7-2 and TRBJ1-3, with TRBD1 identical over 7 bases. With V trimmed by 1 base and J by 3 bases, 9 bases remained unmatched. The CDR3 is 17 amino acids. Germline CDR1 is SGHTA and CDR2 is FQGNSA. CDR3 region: CASSLVRPNRGGNTIYF. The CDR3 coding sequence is TGTGCCAGCAGCTTAGTGAGACCGAACAGGGGTGGAAACACCATATATTTT.

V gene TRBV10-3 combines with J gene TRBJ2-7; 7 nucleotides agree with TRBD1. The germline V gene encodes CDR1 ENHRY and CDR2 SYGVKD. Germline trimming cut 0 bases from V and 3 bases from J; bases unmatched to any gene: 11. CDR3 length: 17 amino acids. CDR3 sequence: CAISESVVGDSFYEQYF. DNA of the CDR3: TGTGCCATCAGTGAGTCGGTGGTAGGGGACAGCTTCTACGAGCAGTACTTC.

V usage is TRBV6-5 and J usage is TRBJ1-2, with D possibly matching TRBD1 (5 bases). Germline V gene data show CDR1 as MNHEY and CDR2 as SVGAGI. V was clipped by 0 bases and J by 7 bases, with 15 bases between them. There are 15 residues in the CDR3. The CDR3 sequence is CASSYSGTGGRGYTF. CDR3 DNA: TGTGCCAGCAGTTACTCAGGAACAGGCGGCCGTGGCTACACCTTC.

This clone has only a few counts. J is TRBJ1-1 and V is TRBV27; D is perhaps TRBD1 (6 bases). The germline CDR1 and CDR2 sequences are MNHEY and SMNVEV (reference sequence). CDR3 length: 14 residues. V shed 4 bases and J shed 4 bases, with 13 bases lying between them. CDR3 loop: CASSWSGGPTEAFF. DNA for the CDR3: TGTGCCAGCAGTTGGTCTGGGGGCCCCACTGAAGCTTTCTTT.

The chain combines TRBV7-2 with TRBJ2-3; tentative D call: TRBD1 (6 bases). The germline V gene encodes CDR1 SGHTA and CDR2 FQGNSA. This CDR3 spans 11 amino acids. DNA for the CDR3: TGTGCGAGCGGAAGGGGGGATACGCAGTATTTT. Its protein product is CASGRGDTQYF.

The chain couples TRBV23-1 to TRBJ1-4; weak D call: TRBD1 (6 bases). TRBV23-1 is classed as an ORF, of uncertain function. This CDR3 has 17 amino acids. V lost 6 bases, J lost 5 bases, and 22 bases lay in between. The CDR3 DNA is TGCGCCAGCAGGCCTAAGGGAAGTCGAAGGGGGAATGAAAAACTGTTTTTT. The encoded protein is CASRPKGSRRGNEKLFF.

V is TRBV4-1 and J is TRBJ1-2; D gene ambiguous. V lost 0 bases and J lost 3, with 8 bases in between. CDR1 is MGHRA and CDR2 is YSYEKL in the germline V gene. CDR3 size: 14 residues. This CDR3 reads CASSQDSTYYGYTF. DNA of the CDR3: TGCGCCAGCAGCCAAGACAGTACCTACTATGGCTACACCTTC.

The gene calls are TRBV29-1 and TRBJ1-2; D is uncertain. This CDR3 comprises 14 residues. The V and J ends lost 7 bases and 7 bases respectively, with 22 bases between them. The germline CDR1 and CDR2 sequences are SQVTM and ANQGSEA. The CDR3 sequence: CSAEDGSSAGGYTF. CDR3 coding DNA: TGCAGCGCGGAGGACGGATCCTCTGCGGGTGGCTACACCTTC.

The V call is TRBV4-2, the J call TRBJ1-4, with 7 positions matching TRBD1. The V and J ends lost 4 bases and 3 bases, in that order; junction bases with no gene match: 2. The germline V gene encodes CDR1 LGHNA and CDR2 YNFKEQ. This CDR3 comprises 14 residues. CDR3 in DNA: TGTGCCAGCAGCCCCAGGGGGTCTAATGAAAAACTGTTTTTT. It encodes CASSPRGSNEKLFF.

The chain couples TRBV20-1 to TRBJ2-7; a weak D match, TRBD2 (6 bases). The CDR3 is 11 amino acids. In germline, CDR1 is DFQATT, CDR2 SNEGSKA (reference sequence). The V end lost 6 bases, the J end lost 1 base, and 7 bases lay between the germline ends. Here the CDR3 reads CSALASYEQYF. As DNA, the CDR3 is TGCAGTGCCCTAGCGTCCTACGAGCAGTACTTC.

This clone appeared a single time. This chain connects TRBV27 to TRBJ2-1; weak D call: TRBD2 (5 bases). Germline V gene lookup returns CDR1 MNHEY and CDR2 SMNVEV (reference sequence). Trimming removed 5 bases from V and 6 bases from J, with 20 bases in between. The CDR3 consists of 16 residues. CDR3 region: CASSLLTHLGVNEQFF. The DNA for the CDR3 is TGTGCCAGCAGTCTACTTACACACCTCGGGGTCAATGAGCAGTTCTTC.

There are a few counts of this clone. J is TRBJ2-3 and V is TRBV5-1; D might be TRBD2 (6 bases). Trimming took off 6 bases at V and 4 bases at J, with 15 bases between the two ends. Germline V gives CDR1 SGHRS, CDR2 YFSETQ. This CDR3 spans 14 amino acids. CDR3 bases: TGCGCCAGCACGTCCGGGACTCCCCCAGATACGCAGTATTTT. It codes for CASTSGTPPDTQYF.